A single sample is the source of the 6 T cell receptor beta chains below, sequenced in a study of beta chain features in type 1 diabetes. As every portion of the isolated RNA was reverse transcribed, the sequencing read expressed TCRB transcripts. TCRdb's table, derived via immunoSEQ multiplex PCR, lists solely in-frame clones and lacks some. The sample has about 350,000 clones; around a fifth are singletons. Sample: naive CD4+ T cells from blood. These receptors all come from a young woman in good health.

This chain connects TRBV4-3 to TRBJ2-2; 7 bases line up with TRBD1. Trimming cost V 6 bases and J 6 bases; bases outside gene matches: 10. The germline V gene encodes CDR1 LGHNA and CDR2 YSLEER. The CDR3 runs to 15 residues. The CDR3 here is CASRHGGQGAGELFF. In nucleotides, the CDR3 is TGCGCCAGCAGACACGGCGGCCAGGGGGCCGGGGAGCTGTTTTTT.

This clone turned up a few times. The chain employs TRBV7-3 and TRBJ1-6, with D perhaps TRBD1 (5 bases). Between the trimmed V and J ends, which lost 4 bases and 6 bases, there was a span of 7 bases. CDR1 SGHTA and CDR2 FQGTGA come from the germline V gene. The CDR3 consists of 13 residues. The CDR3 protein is CASSSTANSPLHF. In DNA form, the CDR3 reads TGTGCCAGCAGCTCGACAGCTAATTCACCCCTCCACTTT.

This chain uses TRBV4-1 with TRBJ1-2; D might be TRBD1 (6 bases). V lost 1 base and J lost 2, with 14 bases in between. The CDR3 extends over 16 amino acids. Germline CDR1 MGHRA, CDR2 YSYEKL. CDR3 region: CASSQGRGQLNYGYTF. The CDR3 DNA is TGCGCCAGCAGCCAAGGAAGGGGACAACTCAACTATGGCTACACCTTC.

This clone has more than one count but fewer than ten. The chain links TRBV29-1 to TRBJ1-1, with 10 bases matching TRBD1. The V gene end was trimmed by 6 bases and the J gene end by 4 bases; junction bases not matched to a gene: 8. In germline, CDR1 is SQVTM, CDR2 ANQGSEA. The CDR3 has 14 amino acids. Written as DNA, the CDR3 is TGCAGCGTGGAGCAGACAGGGGGCGGCACTGAAGCTTTCTTT. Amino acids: CSVEQTGGGTEAFF.

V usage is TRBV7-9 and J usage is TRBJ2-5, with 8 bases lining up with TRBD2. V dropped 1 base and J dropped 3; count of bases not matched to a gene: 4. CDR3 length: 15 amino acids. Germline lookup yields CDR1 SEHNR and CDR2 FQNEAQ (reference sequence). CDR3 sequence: CASSLGAGLEETQYF. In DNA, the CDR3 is TGTGCCAGCAGCTTAGGAGCGGGACTAGAAGAGACCCAGTACTTC.

The CDR3 DNA reads as TGTGCCAGCCGAAGACAGAATGATGAAAAACTGTTTTTT. It translates to CASRRQNDEKLFF. This sequence joins TRBV27 and TRBJ1-4, with a weak D call TRBD1 (5 bases). Per germline, CDR1 MNHEY and CDR2 SMNVEV (reference sequence). This CDR3 contains 13 residues. Deletions cut 8 bases from V and 6 bases from J, with 13 bases between.